The 17 T cell receptor beta chains listed next were all sequenced from one sample in a study of T cell responses to AZD1222 COVID-19 vaccine. Profiling relied on immunoSEQ multiplex PCR, and the TCRdb table lists in-frame clones only, not all of them. This table has 75,000 to 90,000 clones, 92% appearing once. Sequencing used peripheral blood, obtained 28 days after the second AZD1222 dose. The receptors were sampled from an adult who received the AZD1222 COVID-19 vaccine.

The chain carries TRBV9 and TRBJ2-5, with D perhaps matching TRBD1 (6 bases). The germline CDR1 and CDR2 sequences are SGDLS and YYNGEE. With 2 bases removed from V and 1 base from J, the gap between germline ends came to 9 bases. This CDR3 comprises 14 residues. CDR3 nucleotide sequence: TGTGCCAGCAGCGTTACAGGGTTCCAAGAGACCCAGTACTTC. This sequence encodes CASSVTGFQETQYF.

V is TRBV6-2 or TRBV6-3 and J is TRBJ1-5, with TRBD1 matching over 9 bases. Germline V gene data show CDR1 as MNHEY and CDR2 as SVGEGT. This CDR3 spans 15 amino acids. With V trimmed by 5 bases and J by 6 bases, 8 bases remained unmatched. Written as DNA, the CDR3 is TGTGCCAGCAGTCCCGGACAGGGGCAAGGTCAGCCCCAGCATTTT. Its translation is CASSPGQGQGQPQHF.

This clone has just a few counts. The rearrangement joins TRBV2 to TRBJ1-5; no clear D gene. This CDR3 has 13 amino acids. CDR1 is SNHLY, CDR2 FYNNEI, per germline. Trimming removed 9 bases at V and 1 base at J, with 10 bases between. This CDR3 is CASDLGSNQPQHF. The CDR3 DNA sequence: TGTGCCAGTGACCTGGGAAGCAATCAGCCCCAGCATTTT.

This clone occurred once. This chain joins TRBV11-2 and TRBJ1-4; 8 bases line up with TRBD1. Per the germline V gene, CDR1 is SGHAT and CDR2 is FQNNGV. This CDR3 has 12 amino acids. CDR3 DNA sequence: TGTGCGACAGGGGCTATAAGGGAAAAACTGTTTTTT. Translating it yields CATGAIREKLFF.

The chain has TRBV7-9 and TRBJ1-5, with D perhaps TRBD1 (5 bases). This CDR3 is 14 amino acids long. Germline V gene data show CDR1 as SEHNR and CDR2 as FQNEAQ (reference sequence). Trimming removed 5 bases from V and 0 bases from J, with 8 bases in between. CDR3 amino acids: CASSTTDSNQPQHF. The CDR3 region has the DNA TGTGCCAGCAGCACGACAGATAGCAATCAGCCCCAGCATTTT.

The V call is TRBV3-1 (or the pseudogene TRBV3-2), the J call TRBJ1-5, with 7 nucleotides matching TRBD1. The germline gives CDR1 LGHDT, CDR2 YNNKEL (reference sequence). The length of the CDR3 is 16 residues. With V trimmed by 1 base and J by 1 base, 4 bases remained unmatched. CDR3 coding DNA: TGTGCCAGCAGCCAAGCGACAGGGCCCAGCAATCAGCCCCAGCATTTT. This codes for CASSQATGPSNQPQHF.

The chain uses TRBV6-1 and TRBJ2-1; D possibly uses TRBD1 or TRBD2 (5 bases each). V lost 1 base and J lost 0, with 10 bases in between. This CDR3 region has 16 residues. Germline lookup yields CDR1 MNHNS and CDR2 SASEGT. The CDR3 is CASSEGGVPSYNEQFF. The CDR3 DNA reads as TGTGCCAGCAGTGAAGGAGGGGTCCCCTCCTACAATGAGCAGTTCTTC.

This chain connects TRBV15 to TRBJ2-7, with TRBD1 matching over 8 bases. The germline V gene encodes CDR1 LNHNV and CDR2 YYDKDF (reference sequence). V dropped 1 base and J dropped 4; count of bases not matched to a gene: 6. The CDR3 runs 15 residues. CDR3 loop: CATSRAAGGLYEQYF. As DNA, the CDR3 is TGTGCCACCAGCAGAGCGGCAGGGGGCTTGTACGAGCAGTACTTC.

V and J are TRBV3-1 (or the pseudogene TRBV3-2) and TRBJ2-7; TRBD1 matches at 10 bases. There are 13 residues in the CDR3. Germline lookup yields CDR1 LGHDT and CDR2 YNNKEL (reference sequence). The ends lost 3 bases at V and 7 bases at J; junction bases unmatched: 3. CDR3 nucleotides: TGTGCCAGCAGCCAGGACAGGGGGAGAGAGCAGTACTTC. Amino acid sequence: CASSQDRGREQYF.

This clone is termed medium-sized (0.01 to 0.1%). The V call is TRBV4-2, the J call TRBJ2-2; D remains unclear. This CDR3 spans 15 amino acids. Germline CDR1 LGHNA, CDR2 YNFKEQ. V gave up 0 bases and J gave up 5 bases, with 10 bases separating them. The CDR3 region has the DNA TGTGCCAGCAGCCAAGATATAGAATATACCGGGGAGCTGTTTTTT. Its protein is CASSQDIEYTGELFF.

The rearrangement uses TRBV15 and TRBJ2-3; D is possibly TRBD1 or TRBD2 (6 bases each). V dropped 3 bases and J dropped 1 base, with 11 bases sitting between them. Germline CDR1 reads LNHNV; CDR2 reads YYDKDF (reference sequence). The CDR3 extends over 15 amino acids. The CDR3 DNA follows: TGTGCCACCAGCAGGGAGGGGGGAGGCACAGATACGCAGTATTTT. Translating it yields CATSREGGGTDTQYF.

This clone occurred once. The chain is built from TRBV30 and TRBJ2-7; D is undetermined. V shed 4 bases and J shed 4 bases, with 14 bases lying between them. Germline-derived CDR1 and CDR2 are GTSNPN and SVGIG (reference sequence). The CDR3 has 13 amino acids. The CDR3 bases are TGTGCCTGGACCCAATTAAGGTTTTACGAGCAGTACTTC. Its protein is CAWTQLRFYEQYF. Full variable domain (outside the CDR3, taken from reference TRBV30 and TRBJ2-7): SQTIHQWPATLVQPVGSPLSLECTVEGTSNPNLYWYRQAAGRGLQLLFYSVGIGQISSEVPQNLSASRPQDRQFILSSKKLLLSDSGFYLCAWTQLRFYEQYFGPGTRLTVT.

This clone was seen only a few times. The chain links TRBV9 to TRBJ1-4, with a weak D call TRBD1 (5 bases). This CDR3 has 15 amino acids. The V and J ends lost 1 base and 5 bases respectively, with 12 bases between them. Germline V lookup: CDR1 SGDLS, CDR2 YYNGEE. DNA of the CDR3: TGTGCCAGCAGCGTACGAATAGGGGAAAATGAAAAACTGTTTTTT. This gives the protein CASSVRIGENEKLFF.

The chain combines TRBV6-1 with TRBJ2-2; D not resolved. Trimming cost V 2 bases and J 4 bases, with 14 bases left between them. The CDR3 consists of 16 residues. Germline CDR1 is MNHNS and CDR2 is SASEGT. The CDR3 DNA follows: TGTGCCAGCAGTGAAAGGGCCTTCCGGAGCACCGGGGAGCTGTTTTTT. This sequence encodes CASSERAFRSTGELFF.

The rearrangement links TRBV6-5 to TRBJ1-1; 9 nucleotides match TRBD1. The CDR3 has 13 amino acids. The V and J ends lost 6 bases and 4 bases, in that order; junction bases with no gene match: 3. The germline V gene has CDR1 MNHEY and CDR2 SVGAGI. The CDR3 nucleotides read TGTGCCAGCAGGGGACAGGGAATCACTGAAGCTTTCTTT. It yields the protein CASRGQGITEAFF.

The chain recombines TRBV7-8 with TRBJ1-4; no clear D. CDR3 length: 14 residues. Germline V CDR1 and CDR2: SGHVS, FQNEAQ. Trimming took 1 base from V and 0 from J, leaving 3 bases between them. The CDR3 sequence: CASSLGSTNEKLFF. The DNA of the CDR3 is TGTGCCAGCAGCTTAGGATCAACTAATGAAAAACTGTTTTTT.

The chain has TRBV30 and TRBJ1-4, with no clear D. Germline CDR1 and CDR2: GTSNPN and SVGIG (reference sequence). Trimming shortened V by 1 base and J by 4 bases, and 13 bases separated the two germline ends. This CDR3 is 15 amino acids long. CDR3 in DNA: TGTGCCTGGAGTGACGCGAGTATGGTTAATGAAAAACTGTTTTTT. Translated: CAWSDASMVNEKLFF.